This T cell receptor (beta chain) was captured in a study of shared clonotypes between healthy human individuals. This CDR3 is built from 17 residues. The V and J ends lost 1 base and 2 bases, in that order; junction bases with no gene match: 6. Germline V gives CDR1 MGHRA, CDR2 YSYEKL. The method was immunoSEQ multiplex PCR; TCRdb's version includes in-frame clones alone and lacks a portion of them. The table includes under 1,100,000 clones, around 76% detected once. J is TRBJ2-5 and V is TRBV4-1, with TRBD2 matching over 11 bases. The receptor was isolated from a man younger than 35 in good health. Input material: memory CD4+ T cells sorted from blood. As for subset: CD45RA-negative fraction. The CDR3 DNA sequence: TGCGCCAGCAGCCAAGCCCTAGCGGGGGGTTCACAAGAGACCCAGTACTTC. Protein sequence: CASSQALAGGSQETQYF.